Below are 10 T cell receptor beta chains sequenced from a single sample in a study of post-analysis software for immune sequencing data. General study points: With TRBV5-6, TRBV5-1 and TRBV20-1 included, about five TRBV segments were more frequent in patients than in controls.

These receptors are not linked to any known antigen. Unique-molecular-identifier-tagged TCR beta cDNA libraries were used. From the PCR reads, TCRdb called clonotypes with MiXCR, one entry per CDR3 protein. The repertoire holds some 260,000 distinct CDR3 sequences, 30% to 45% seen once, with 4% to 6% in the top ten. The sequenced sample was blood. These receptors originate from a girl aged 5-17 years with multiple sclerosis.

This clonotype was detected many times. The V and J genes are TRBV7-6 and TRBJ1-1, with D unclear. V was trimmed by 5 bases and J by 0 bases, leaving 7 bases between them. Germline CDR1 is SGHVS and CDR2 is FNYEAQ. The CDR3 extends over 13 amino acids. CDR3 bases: TGTGCCAGCAGCCGAGACCTGAACACTGAAGCTTTCTTT. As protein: CASSRDLNTEAFF.

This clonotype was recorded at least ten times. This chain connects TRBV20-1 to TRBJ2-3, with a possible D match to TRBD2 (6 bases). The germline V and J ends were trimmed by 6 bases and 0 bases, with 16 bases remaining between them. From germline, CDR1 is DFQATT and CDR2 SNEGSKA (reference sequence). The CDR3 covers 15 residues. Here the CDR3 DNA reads TGCAGTGCCACGGTTCGGCGGGGTAGCACAGATACGCAGTATTTT. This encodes CSATVRRGSTDTQYF.

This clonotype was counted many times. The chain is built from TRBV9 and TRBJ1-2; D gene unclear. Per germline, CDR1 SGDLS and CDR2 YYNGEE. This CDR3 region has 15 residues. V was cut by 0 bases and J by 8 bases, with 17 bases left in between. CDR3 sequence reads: CASSVALGGVRGYTF. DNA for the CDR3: TGTGCCAGCAGCGTAGCACTCGGCGGGGTTCGGGGCTACACCTTC.

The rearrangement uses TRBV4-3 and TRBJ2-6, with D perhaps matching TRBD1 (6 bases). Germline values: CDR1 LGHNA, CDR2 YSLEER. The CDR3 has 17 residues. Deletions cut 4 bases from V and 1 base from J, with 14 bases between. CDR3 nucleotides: TGCGCCAGCAGCCCCCCCCGGGACACATCTGGGGCCAACGTCCTGACTTTC. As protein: CASSPPRDTSGANVLTF.

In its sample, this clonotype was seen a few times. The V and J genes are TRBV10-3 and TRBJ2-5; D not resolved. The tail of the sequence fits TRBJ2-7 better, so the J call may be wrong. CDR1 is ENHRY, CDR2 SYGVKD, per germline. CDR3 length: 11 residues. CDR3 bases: TGTGCCATCAGAACAGCTAGCGAGCAGTACTTC. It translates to CAIRTASEQYF.

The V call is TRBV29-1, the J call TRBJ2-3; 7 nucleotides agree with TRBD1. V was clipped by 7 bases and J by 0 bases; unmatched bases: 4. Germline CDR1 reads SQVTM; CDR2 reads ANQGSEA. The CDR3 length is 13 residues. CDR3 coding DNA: TGCAGCGCCTGGACAGGTAGCACAGATACGCAGTATTTT. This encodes CSAWTGSTDTQYF.

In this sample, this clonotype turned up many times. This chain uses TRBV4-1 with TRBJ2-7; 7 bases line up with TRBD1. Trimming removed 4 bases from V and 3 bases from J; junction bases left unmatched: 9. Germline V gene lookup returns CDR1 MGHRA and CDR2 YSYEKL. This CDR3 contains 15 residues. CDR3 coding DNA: TGCGCCAGCAGCCGCACAGGGGAGTTCTTCTACGAGCAGTACTTC. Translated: CASSRTGEFFYEQYF.

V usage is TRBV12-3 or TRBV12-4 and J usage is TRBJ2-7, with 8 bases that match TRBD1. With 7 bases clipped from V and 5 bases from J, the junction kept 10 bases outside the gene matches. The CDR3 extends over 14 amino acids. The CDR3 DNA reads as TGTGCCAGCACCCTAGGACAGGGATTCAACGAGCAGTACTTC. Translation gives CASTLGQGFNEQYF.

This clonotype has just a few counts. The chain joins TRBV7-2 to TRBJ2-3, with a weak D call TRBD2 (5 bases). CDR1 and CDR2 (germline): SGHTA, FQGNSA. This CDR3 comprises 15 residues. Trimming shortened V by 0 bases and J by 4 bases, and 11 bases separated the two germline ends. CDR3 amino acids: CASSLAPLEADTQYF. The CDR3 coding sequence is TGTGCCAGCAGCTTAGCCCCTTTGGAGGCAGATACGCAGTATTTT.

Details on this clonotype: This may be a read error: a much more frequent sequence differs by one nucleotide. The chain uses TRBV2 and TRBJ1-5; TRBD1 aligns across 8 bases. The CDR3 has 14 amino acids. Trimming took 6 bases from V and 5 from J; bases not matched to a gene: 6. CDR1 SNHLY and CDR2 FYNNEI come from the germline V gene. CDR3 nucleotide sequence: TGTGCCAGCAGGGTCGGACAGGGAGATCAGCCCCAGCATTTT. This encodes CASRVGQGDQPQHF.